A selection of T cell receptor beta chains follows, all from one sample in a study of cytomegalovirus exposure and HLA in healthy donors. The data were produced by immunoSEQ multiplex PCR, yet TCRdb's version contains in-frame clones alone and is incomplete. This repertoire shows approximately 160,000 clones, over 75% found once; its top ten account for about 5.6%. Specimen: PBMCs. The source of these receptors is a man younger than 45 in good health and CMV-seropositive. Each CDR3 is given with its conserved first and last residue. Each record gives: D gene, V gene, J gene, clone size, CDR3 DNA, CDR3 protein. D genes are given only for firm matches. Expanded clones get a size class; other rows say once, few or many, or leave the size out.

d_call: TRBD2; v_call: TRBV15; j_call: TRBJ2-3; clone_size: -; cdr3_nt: TGTGCCACCAGCGGACGTAGCGGGAGATCTACAGATACGCAGTATTTT; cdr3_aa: CATSGRSGRSTDTQYF
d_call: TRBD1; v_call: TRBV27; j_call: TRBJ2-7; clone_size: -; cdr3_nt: TGTGCCAGCAGTCATCGACAGGGCGAGCAGTACTTC; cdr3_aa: CASSHRQGEQYF
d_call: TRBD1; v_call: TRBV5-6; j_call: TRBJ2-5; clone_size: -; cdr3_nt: TGTGCCAGCAGCTGGGACAGATTGGAGACCCAGTACTTC; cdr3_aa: CASSWDRLETQYF
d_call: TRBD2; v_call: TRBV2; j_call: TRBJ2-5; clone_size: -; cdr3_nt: TGTGCCACCACCGGGACTAGCGGGAGGAAGACCCAGTACTTC; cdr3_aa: CATTGTSGRKTQYF
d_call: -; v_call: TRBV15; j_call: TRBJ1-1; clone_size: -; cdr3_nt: TGTGCCACCAGCACGAGACTGCTGAACACTGAAGCTTTCTTT; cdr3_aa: CATSTRLLNTEAFF
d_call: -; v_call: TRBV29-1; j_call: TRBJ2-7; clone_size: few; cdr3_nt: TGCAGCGTGTCGGGAGACAGACCCTACGAGCAGTACTTC; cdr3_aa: CSVSGDRPYEQYF
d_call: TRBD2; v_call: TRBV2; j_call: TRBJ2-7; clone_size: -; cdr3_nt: TGTGCCAGCAGTCGGCGGCGAGCGGGAGCCCGTGAGGAGCAGTACTTC; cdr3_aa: CASSRRRAGAREEQYF
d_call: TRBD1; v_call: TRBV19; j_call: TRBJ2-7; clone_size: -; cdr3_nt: TGTGCCAGTAGTAAACAAGCAGGGGGCGCCTACGAGCAGTACTTC; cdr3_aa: CASSKQAGGAYEQYF
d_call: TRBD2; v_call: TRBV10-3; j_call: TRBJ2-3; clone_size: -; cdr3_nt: TGTGCCATCAGTGTAGGTAGCGGGGGTGGTCGTGGCACAGATACGCAGTATTTT; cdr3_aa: CAISVGSGGGRGTDTQYF
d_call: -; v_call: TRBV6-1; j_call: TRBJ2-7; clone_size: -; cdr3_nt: TGTGCCAGCAATAAGCAATCCTACGAGCAGTACTTC; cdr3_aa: CASNKQSYEQYF
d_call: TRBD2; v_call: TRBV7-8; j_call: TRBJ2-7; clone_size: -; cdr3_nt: TGTGCCAGCAGCCTACTAGCGGACGGACACGAGCAGTACTTC; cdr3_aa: CASSLLADGHEQYF
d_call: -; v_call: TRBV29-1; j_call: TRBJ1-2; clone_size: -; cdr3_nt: TGCAGCATAGGTCGGGCAGAGGGTGGCTACACCTTC; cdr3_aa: CSIGRAEGGYTF
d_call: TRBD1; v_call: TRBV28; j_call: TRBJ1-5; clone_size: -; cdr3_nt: TGTGCCAGCAGGGGGACAGGGTACGGCAATCAGCCCCAGCATTTT; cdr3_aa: CASRGTGYGNQPQHF
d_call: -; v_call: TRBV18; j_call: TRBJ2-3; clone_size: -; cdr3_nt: TGTGCCAGCTCACCACGGCGGGGTAGTCAGGGAGATACGCAGTATTTT; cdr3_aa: CASSPRRGSQGDTQYF
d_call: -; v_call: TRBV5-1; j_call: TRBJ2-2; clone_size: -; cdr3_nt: TGCGCCAGCAGCTTAGTCCCTCAGGGAACAGCCGGGGAGCTGTTTTTT; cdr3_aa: CASSLVPQGTAGELFF
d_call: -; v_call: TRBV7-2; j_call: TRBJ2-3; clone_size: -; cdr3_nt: TGTGCCAGCAGCTTACGGGACTTCACAGATACGCAGTATTTT; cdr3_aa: CASSLRDFTDTQYF
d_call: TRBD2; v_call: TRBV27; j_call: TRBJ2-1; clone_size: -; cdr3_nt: TGTGCCAGCAGTACCTTACTAGCGGGAAAGGGGAATGAGCAGTTCTTC; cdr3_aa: CASSTLLAGKGNEQFF
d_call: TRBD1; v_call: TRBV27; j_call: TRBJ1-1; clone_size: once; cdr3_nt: TGTGCCAGCAAGAACAGGGGGGCGGCGGCTTTCTTT; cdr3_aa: CASKNRGAAAFF
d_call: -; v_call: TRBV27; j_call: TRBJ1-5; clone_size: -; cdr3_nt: TGTGCCAGCAGTTTACTAGCTCCGGCCAGCTATCAGCCCCAGCATTTT; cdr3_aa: CASSLLAPASYQPQHF
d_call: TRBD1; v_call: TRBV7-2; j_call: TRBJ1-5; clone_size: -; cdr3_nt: TGTGCCAGCAGCCCTGATAGGGCGGGACAGGGCGGGTATCAGCCCCAGCATTTT; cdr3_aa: CASSPDRAGQGGYQPQHF
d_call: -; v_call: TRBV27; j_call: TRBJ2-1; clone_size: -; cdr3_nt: TGTGCCAGCAGCACAGAGACGTACAATGAGCAGTTCTTC; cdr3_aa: CASSTETYNEQFF
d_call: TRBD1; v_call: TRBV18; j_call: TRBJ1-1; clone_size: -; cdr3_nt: TGTGCCAGCTCACCCACGGGACAGGGGGCCTTGAACACTGAAGCTTTCTTT; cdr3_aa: CASSPTGQGALNTEAFF
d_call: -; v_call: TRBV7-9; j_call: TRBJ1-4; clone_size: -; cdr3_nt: TGTGCCAGCAGCGCACTTAATGAAAAACTGTTTTTT; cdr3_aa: CASSALNEKLFF
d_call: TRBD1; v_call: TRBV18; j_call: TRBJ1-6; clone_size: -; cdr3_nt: TGTGCCAGCTCAGGGACAGGGGGGAGGAATAATTCACCCCTCCACTTT; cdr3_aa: CASSGTGGRNNSPLHF
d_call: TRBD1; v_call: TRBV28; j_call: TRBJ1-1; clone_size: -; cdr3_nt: TGTGCCAGCAGTTTATCAACAGGGGGCACTGAAGCTTTCTTT; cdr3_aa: CASSLSTGGTEAFF
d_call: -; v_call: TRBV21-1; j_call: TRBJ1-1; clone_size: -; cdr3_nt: TGTGCCAGCAGCAAAGTTAGGACAGGGTTTCTCGGGAACACCGAAGCTTTCTTT; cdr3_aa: CASSKVRTGFLGNTEAFF
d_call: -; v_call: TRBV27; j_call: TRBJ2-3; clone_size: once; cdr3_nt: TGTGCCAGCAGTAAAAACTCAGGGCCAAGCTTTGATACGCAGTATTTT; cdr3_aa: CASSKNSGPSFDTQYF
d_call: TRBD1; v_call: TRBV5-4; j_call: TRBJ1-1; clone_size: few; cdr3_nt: TGTGCCAGCAGCCCTCCGCCGACAGGGGGCGACACTGAAGCTTTCTTT; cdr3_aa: CASSPPPTGGDTEAFF
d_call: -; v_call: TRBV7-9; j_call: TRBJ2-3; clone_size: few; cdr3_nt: TGTGCCAGCAGACCCTTGGCGGGATCCACAGATACGCAGTATTTT; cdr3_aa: CASRPLAGSTDTQYF
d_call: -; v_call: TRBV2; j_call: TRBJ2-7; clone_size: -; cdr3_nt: TGTGCCAGCAGTCGGCAGGGGTCGGCCTACGAGCAGTACTTC; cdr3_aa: CASSRQGSAYEQYF
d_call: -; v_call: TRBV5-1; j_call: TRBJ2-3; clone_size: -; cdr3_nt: TGCGCCAGCAGCTTGGCAGGCCTGCGCACAGATACGCAGTATTTT; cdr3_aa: CASSLAGLRTDTQYF
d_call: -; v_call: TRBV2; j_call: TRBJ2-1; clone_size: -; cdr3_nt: TGTGCCAGCAGTCCCTCCGAGGAGGATGAGCAGTTCTTC; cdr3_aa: CASSPSEEDEQFF
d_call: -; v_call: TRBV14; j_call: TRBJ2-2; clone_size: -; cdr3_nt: TGTGCCAGCAGCCGCGGACAGAAAGGGACCGGGGAGCTGTTTTTT; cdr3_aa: CASSRGQKGTGELFF
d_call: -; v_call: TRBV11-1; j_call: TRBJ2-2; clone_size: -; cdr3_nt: TGTGCCAGCAGCTCGAGAAACACCGGGGAGCTGTTTTTT; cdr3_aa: CASSSRNTGELFF
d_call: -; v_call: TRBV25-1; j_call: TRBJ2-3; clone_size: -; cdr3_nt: TGTGCCAGCAGTGAACTCCCAGATACGCAGTATTTT; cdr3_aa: CASSELPDTQYF
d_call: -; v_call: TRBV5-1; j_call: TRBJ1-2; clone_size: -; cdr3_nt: TGCGCCAGCAGCTCCCCGGGACTTACCGGCTACACCTTC; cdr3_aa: CASSSPGLTGYTF
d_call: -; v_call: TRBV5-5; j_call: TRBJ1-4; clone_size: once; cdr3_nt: TGTGCCAGCAGCTTGGCCAAGGCGGCGGGGGAAAAACTGTTTTTT; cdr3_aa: CASSLAKAAGEKLFF
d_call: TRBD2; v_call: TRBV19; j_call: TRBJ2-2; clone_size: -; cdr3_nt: TGTGCCAGTAGGGAAGAGCGGGAGCTCGGCACCGGGGAGCTGTTTTTT; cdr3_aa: CASREERELGTGELFF
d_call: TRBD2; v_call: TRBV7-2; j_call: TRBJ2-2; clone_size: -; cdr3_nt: TGTGCCAGCAGCGGCCGGACTAGCCGGTGGGTTTGGACCGGGGAGCTGTTTTTT; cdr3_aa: CASSGRTSRWVWTGELFF
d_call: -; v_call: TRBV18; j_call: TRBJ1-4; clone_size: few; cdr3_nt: TGTGCCAGCTCAGGGACACCCGAAAAACTGTTTTTT; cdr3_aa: CASSGTPEKLFF
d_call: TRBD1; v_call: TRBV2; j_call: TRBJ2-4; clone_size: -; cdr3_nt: TGTGCCAGCAGTGTTAGGGGGACAGGGGAAGTCAAAAACATTCAGTACTTC; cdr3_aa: CASSVRGTGEVKNIQYF
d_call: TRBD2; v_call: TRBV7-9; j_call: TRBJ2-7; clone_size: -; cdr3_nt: TGTGCCAGCAGCCCCACCGGGAGCGGGATCCTCTACGAGCAGTACTTC; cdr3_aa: CASSPTGSGILYEQYF
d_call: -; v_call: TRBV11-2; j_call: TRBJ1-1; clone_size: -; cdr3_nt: TGTGCCAGCAGCCCCGCGGGGACTGAAGCTTTCTTT; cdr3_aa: CASSPAGTEAFF
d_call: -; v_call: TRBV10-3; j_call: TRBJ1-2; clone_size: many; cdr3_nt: TGTGCCATCAGTGAGCCAGGGATCTATGGCTACACCTTC; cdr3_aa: CAISEPGIYGYTF
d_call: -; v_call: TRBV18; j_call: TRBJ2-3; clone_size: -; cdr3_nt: TGTGCCAGCTCACAGCAACGGGATTTCCCAGATACGCAGTATTTT; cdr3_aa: CASSQQRDFPDTQYF